This TCR beta chain is from a study of blood T cell repertoires in COVID-19. Study-wide context: COVID-19 samples collected from the United States, Italy and Spain covered acute and convalescent phases. The analysed material was cDNA or gDNA that came from T cells, B-cell-depleted T cells, or PBMCs.

The germline V gene has CDR1 SNHLY and CDR2 FYNNEI. This CDR3 contains 13 residues. V was trimmed by 7 bases and J by 0 bases, leaving 9 bases between them. Measured with immunoSEQ multiplex PCR; TCRdb has only the in-frame clones, and not every one. This repertoire shows under 85,000 clones, roughly 80% found once; its top ten account for approximately 5.8%. This receptor was identified in a man in his fifties or sixties with active or convalescent COVID-19. This chain links TRBV2 with TRBJ1-2; a possible D gene is TRBD1 (5 bases). The sequencing sample was made of peripheral blood. The CDR3 loop reads CASIRTTNYGYTF. The CDR3 coding sequence is TGTGCCAGCATCAGGACAACTAACTATGGCTACACCTTC.